Shown below are 14 T cell receptor beta chains from a single sample sequenced in a study of blood T cell repertoires in COVID-19. Profiling relied on immunoSEQ multiplex PCR, and the TCRdb table lists in-frame clones only, not all of them. The table lists fewer than 250,000 clones, roughly 87% of them singletons. The sequencing input was PBMCs or T cells enriched from blood (not recorded which). The receptors derive from a man in his thirties or forties who had recovered from COVID-19.

The V call is TRBV2, the J call TRBJ1-4, with TRBD1 matching 9 bases. Germline V gene lookup returns CDR1 SNHLY and CDR2 FYNNEI. V lost 6 bases, J lost 5 bases, and 4 bases stayed unmatched. This CDR3 contains 14 residues. The CDR3 DNA is TGTGCCAGCAGGGACAGGGGATGGAATGAAAAACTGTTTTTT. This sequence encodes CASRDRGWNEKLFF.

The rearrangement uses TRBV19 and TRBJ1-1, with a possible D match to TRBD1 (5 bases). The germline V gene has CDR1 LNHDA and CDR2 SQIVND (reference sequence). CDR3 length: 14 residues. The V end lost 7 bases, the J end lost 2 bases, and 14 bases lay between the germline ends. The CDR3 DNA reads as TGTGCCAGTAACAGACAGTGGGCTAACACTGAAGCTTTCTTT. It translates to CASNRQWANTEAFF.

The chain joins TRBV5-4 to TRBJ2-1; TRBD1 might be the D (6 bases). The CDR3 has 14 amino acids. Trimming shortened V by 4 bases and J by 5 bases, and 13 bases separated the two germline ends. In germline, CDR1 is SGHNT, CDR2 YYREEE (reference sequence). The CDR3 region has the DNA TGTGCCAGCAGCCGAGGACAGACAAACAATGAGCAGTTCTTC. It encodes CASSRGQTNNEQFF.

The chain couples TRBV15 to TRBJ2-3; D not certain. In germline, CDR1 is LNHNV, CDR2 YYDKDF (reference sequence). The CDR3 runs to 15 residues. Deletions cut 1 base from V and 0 bases from J, with 8 bases between. CDR3 nucleotide sequence: TGTGCCACCAGCAGAGTTCTAACTAGCACAGATACGCAGTATTTT. Translating it yields CATSRVLTSTDTQYF.

The V and J genes are TRBV28 and TRBJ1-6; D remains ambiguous. The CDR3 has 16 amino acids. The germline gives CDR1 MDHEN, CDR2 SYDVKM. V dropped 6 bases and J dropped 7 bases, with 19 bases sitting between them. CDR3 DNA sequence: TGTGCCAGCAGAACTGTCGGGGATTCTTTGAATTCACCCCTCCACTTT. It codes for CASRTVGDSLNSPLHF.

This clone was detected once. The chain carries TRBV9 and TRBJ1-3; TRBD1 matches at 9 bases. The CDR3 contains 17 residues. Germline CDR1 reads SGDLS; CDR2 reads YYNGEE. V shed 4 bases, J shed 0 bases, and the junction held 8 bases outside the gene matches. CDR3 coding DNA: TGTGCCAGCAGCACCCGGACAGGGGCTCTCTCTGGAAACACCATATATTTT. Translated, it gives CASSTRTGALSGNTIYF.

The chain couples TRBV28 to TRBJ2-4; the D gene is possibly TRBD1 (6 bases). V lost 5 bases, J lost 4 bases, and 12 bases lay in between. Looked up from germline, CDR1 is MDHEN and CDR2 is SYDVKM. CDR3 length equals 14 residues. CDR3 in amino acids: CASSETGSKNIQYF. The CDR3 bases are TGTGCCAGCAGTGAGACAGGTTCAAAAAACATTCAGTACTTC. The complete variable domain, with remaining parts taken from reference TRBV28 and TRBJ2-4, reads DVKVTQSSRYLVKRTGEKVFLECVQDMDHENMFWYRQDPGLGLRLIYFSYDVKMKEKGDIPEGYSVSREKKERFSLILESASTNQTSMYLCASSETGSKNIQYFGAGTRLSVL.

The chain carries TRBV7-2 and TRBJ2-3, with 8 bases lining up with TRBD2. The CDR3 length is 16 residues. The J segment lost 5 bases and the V segment lost 0 bases, leaving 7 bases of the junction unmatched. CDR1 and CDR2 from the germline V gene are SGHTA and FQGNSA. CDR3 bases: TGTGCCAGCAGCTTAGCGCCGCGGGGGGCCCTAGATACGCAGTATTTT. It is translated as CASSLAPRGALDTQYF.

This chain uses TRBV6-2 or TRBV6-3 with TRBJ2-1; D unresolved. The CDR3 loop spans 13 amino acids. V dropped 6 bases and J dropped 10 bases, with 16 bases sitting between them. Germline loops: CDR1 MNHEY, CDR2 SVGEGT. The CDR3 coding sequence is TGTGCCAGCAGCCGGGTCCTTCTAGAGGAGCAGTTCTTC. It is translated as CASSRVLLEEQFF.

The gene calls are TRBV28 and TRBJ1-1; a possible D gene is TRBD1 (5 bases). The CDR3 loop spans 15 amino acids. Germline V gene sequence: CDR1 MDHEN, CDR2 SYDVKM. V lost 5 bases and J 3 bases, leaving 16 bases between the germline ends. CDR3 protein: CASSLLQASYTEAFF. The CDR3 DNA is TGTGCCAGCAGTCTCCTACAGGCCTCTTACACTGAAGCTTTCTTT.

Here the CDR3 reads CASSPGPFYGYTF. The CDR3, as DNA: TGTGCCAGCAGTCCAGGGCCGTTCTATGGCTACACCTTC. J is TRBJ1-2 and V is TRBV6-5, with a possible D match to TRBD1 (5 bases). CDR1 and CDR2 from the germline V gene are MNHEY and SVGAGI. Trimming took off 5 bases at V and 4 bases at J, with 11 bases between the two ends. The CDR3 covers 13 residues.

The J gene is TRBJ1-2, the V gene TRBV7-2, with D unresolved. Germline V CDR1 and CDR2: SGHTA, FQGNSA. The CDR3 is made up of 14 amino acids. The V end lost 1 base, the J end lost 1 base, and 7 bases lay between the germline ends. CDR3 residues: CASSLGQFNYGYTF. In DNA form, the CDR3 reads TGTGCCAGCAGCTTAGGGCAGTTTAACTATGGCTACACCTTC.

V usage is TRBV12-3 or TRBV12-4 and J usage is TRBJ1-4, with D unresolved. This CDR3 spans 11 amino acids. The V end lost 3 bases, the J end lost 10 bases, and 6 bases lay between the germline ends. CDR3 bases: TGTGCCAGCAGTTTTTCCGGAAAACTGTTTTTT. It is translated as CASSFSGKLFF.

This chain joins TRBV7-9 and TRBJ1-1; D possibly corresponds to TRBD1 (6 bases). The CDR3 runs to 14 residues. Germline CDR1 is SEHNR and CDR2 is FQNEAQ (reference sequence). The V end was cut by 7 bases, the J end by 5 bases, with 17 bases between. This CDR3 is CASTSQGYATEAFF. CDR3 nucleotides: TGTGCCAGCACCTCACAGGGATATGCGACTGAAGCTTTCTTT.